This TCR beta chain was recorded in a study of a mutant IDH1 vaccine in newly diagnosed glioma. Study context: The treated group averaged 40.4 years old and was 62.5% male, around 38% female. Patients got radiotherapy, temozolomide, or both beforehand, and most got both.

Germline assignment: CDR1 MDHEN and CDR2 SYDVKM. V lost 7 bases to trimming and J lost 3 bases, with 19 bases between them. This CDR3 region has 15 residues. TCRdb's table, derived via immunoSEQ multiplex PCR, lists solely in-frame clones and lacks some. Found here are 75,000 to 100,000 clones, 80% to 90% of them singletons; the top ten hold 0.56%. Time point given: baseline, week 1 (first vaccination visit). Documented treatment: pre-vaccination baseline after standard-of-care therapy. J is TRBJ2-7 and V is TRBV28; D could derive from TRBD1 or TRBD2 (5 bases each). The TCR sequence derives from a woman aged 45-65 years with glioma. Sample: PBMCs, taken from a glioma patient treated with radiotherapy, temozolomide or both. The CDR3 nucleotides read TGTGCCAGCACCCCTGGTGGGGCGGGCCTCTACGAGCAGTACTTC. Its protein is CASTPGGAGLYEQYF.